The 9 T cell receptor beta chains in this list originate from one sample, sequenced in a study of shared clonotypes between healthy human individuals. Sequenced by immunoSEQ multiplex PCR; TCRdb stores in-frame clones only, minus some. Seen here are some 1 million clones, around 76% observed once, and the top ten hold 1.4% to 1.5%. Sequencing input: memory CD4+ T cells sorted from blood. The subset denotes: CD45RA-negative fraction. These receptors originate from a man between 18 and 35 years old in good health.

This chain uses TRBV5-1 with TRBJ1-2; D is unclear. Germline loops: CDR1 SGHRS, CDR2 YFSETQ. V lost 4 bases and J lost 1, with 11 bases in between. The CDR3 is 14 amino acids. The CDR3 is CASSPGWINYGYTF. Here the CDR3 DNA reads TGCGCCAGCAGCCCGGGATGGATTAACTATGGCTACACCTTC.

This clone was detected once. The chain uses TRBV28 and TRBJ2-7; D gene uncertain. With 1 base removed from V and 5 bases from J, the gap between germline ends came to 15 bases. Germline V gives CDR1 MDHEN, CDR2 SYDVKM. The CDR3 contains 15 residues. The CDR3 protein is CASSLFRFQQNEQYF. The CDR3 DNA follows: TGTGCCAGCAGTTTATTCAGGTTCCAGCAGAACGAGCAGTACTTC.

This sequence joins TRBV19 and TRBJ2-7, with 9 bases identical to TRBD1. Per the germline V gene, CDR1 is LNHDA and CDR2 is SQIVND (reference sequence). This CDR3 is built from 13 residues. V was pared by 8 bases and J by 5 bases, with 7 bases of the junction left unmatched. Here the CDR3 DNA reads TGTGCCAGTCAACGACAGGGGGAAAACGAGCAGTACTTC. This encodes CASQRQGENEQYF.

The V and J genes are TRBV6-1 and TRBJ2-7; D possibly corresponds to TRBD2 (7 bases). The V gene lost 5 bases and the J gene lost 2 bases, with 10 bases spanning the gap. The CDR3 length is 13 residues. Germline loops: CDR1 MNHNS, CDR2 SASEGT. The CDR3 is CASSRGGPYEQYF. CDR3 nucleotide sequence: TGTGCCAGCAGTAGGGGGGGTCCCTACGAGCAGTACTTC.

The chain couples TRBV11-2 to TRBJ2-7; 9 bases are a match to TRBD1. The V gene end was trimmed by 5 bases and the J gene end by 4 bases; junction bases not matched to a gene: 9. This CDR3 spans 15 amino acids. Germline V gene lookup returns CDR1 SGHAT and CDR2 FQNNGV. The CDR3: CASSPPNRGHYEQYF. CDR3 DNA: TGTGCCAGCAGCCCACCTAACAGGGGGCATTACGAGCAGTACTTC.

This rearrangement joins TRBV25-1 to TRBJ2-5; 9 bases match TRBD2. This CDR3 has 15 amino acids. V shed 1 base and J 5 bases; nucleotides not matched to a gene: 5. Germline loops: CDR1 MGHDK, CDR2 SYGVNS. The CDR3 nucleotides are TGTGCCAGCAGTGAATTTGGACTAGCGAGGGAGACCCAGTACTTC. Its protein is CASSEFGLARETQYF.

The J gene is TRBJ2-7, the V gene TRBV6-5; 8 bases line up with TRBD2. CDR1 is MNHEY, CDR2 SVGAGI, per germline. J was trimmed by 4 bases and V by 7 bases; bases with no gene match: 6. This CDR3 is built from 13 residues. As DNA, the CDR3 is TGTGCCAGCATGGAGCGGGAGAGTTACGAGCAGTACTTC. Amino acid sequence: CASMERESYEQYF.

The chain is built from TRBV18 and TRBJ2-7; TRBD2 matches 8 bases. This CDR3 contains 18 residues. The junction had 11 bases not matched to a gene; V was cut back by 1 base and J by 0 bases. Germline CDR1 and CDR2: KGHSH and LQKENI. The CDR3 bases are TGTGCCAGCTCACCACGCGGGGGGCCTACTCTTAGCTCCTACGAGCAGTACTTC. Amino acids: CASSPRGGPTLSSYEQYF.

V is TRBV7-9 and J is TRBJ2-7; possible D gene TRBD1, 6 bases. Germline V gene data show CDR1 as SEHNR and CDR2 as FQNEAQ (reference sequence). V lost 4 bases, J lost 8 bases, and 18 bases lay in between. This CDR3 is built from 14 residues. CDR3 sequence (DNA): TGTGCCAGCAGCTCACAGGGCCAGCGCACTCAGCAGTACTTC. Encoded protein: CASSSQGQRTQQYF.